One sample yielded the 31 T cell receptor beta chains listed below, sequenced in a study of cytomegalovirus exposure and HLA in healthy donors. A multiplex PCR was run with 60 Vbeta primers and 13 Jbeta primers. Data came from immunoSEQ multiplex PCR; TCRdb stores just in-frame clones and leaves some out. The sample carries around 140,000 clones, around 84% recorded once. The source material was PBMCs. These TCRs come from a man aged 50-59 years in good health and CMV-seronegative.

This rearrangement joins TRBV19 to TRBJ1-5; tentative D call: TRBD1 (5 bases). The V gene's germline CDR1 is LNHDA and CDR2 SQIVND (reference sequence). CDR3 length: 14 residues. V lost 5 bases, J lost 5 bases, and 13 bases lay in between. CDR3 residues: CASSWTSSDQPQHF. CDR3 DNA: TGTGCCAGTAGTTGGACAAGCTCGGATCAGCCCCAGCATTTT.

This chain joins TRBV2 and TRBJ2-2; maybe TRBD1 (7 bases). Trimming left V 7 bases short and J 4 bases short, with 16 bases between. This CDR3 comprises 15 residues. The V gene's germline CDR1 is SNHLY and CDR2 FYNNEI. The CDR3 nucleotides read TGTGCCAGCATTGCGGGGACAGCGGGCACCGGGGAGCTGTTTTTT. Protein product: CASIAGTAGTGELFF. Using reference TRBV2 and TRBJ2-2 for the parts outside the CDR3, the full variable domain is EPEVTQTPSHQVTQMGQEVILRCVPISNHLYFYWYRQILGQKVEFLVSFYNNEISEKSEIFDDQFSVERPDGSNFTLKIRSTKLEDSAMYFCASIAGTAGTGELFFGEGSRLTVL.

The chain employs TRBV7-9 and TRBJ1-3; TRBD1 is a possible D gene (5 bases). The CDR3 has 14 amino acids. V was clipped by 4 bases and J by 4 bases, with 11 bases between them. Per the germline V gene, CDR1 is SEHNR and CDR2 is FQNEAQ (reference sequence). CDR3 sequence: CASSSGVYGNTIYF. The CDR3 DNA reads as TGTGCCAGCAGCTCGGGGGTTTACGGAAACACCATATATTTT. Supplemented by reference TRBV7-9 and TRBJ1-3, the full variable domain reads DTGVSQNPRHKITKRGQNVTFRCDPISEHNRLYWYRQTLGQGPEFLTYFQNEAQLEKSRLLSDRFSAERPKGSFSTLEIQRTEQGDSAMYLCASSSGVYGNTIYFGEGSWLTVV.

This clone was seen once. The chain links TRBV28 to TRBJ2-3, with 9 nucleotides matching TRBD1. This CDR3 contains 14 residues. J lost 5 bases, V lost 5 bases, and 5 bases had no gene match. The germline V gene has CDR1 MDHEN and CDR2 SYDVKM. CDR3 sequence: CASSPGTGRDTQYF. The CDR3 nucleotides are TGTGCCAGCAGTCCCGGGACAGGGCGAGATACGCAGTATTTT. The full variable domain, its missing parts supplied by reference TRBV28 and TRBJ2-3, is DVKVTQSSRYLVKRTGEKVFLECVQDMDHENMFWYRQDPGLGLRLIYFSYDVKMKEKGDIPEGYSVSREKKERFSLILESASTNQTSMYLCASSPGTGRDTQYFGPGTRLTVL.

The sample holds a few counts of this clone. The chain employs TRBV11-2 and TRBJ2-2; D is unresolved. CDR1 is SGHAT and CDR2 is FQNNGV in the germline V gene. This CDR3 has 11 amino acids. The germline V and J ends were trimmed by 5 bases and 8 bases, with 6 bases remaining between them. The CDR3 DNA reads as TGTGCCAGCAGCACGGTAGGGGAGCTGTTTTTT. Its translation is CASSTVGELFF.

In its sample, this clone was seen a few times. The genes are TRBV28 and TRBJ1-1; 9 bases map to TRBD1. Germline V gene sequence: CDR1 MDHEN, CDR2 SYDVKM. The CDR3 loop spans 14 amino acids. V lost 7 bases and J lost 5; bases outside the gene matches: 8. The CDR3 region has the DNA TGTGCCAGCACCCCACAGGGGGCAGGTACTGAAGCTTTCTTT. Translated, it gives CASTPQGAGTEAFF.

The rearrangement joins TRBV19 to TRBJ2-2, with D possibly TRBD1 on 6 matching bases. Germline lookup yields CDR1 LNHDA and CDR2 SQIVND (reference sequence). There are 14 residues in the CDR3. V lost 4 bases and J lost 3, with 9 bases in between. CDR3 DNA sequence: TGTGCCAGTAGTACAAGGGGGTACACCGGGGAGCTGTTTTTT. Translating it yields CASSTRGYTGELFF.

This clone was counted a few times. This chain joins TRBV6-5 and TRBJ2-1; possibly TRBD1 for D (6 bases). Trimming left V 4 bases short and J 9 bases short, with 13 bases between. The CDR3 has 13 amino acids. CDR1 is MNHEY, CDR2 SVGAGI, per germline. This CDR3 is CASSSIDRSEQFF. The CDR3 bases are TGTGCCAGCAGTTCAATTGACAGGAGTGAGCAGTTCTTC.

The chain links TRBV5-1 to TRBJ2-3, with D maybe TRBD2 (6 bases). CDR3 size: 16 residues. With 4 bases removed from V and 2 bases from J, the gap between germline ends came to 17 bases. Germline V gives CDR1 SGHRS, CDR2 YFSETQ. DNA of the CDR3: TGCGCCAGCAGCCTGGGGAAGGGACTTAACACAGATACGCAGTATTTT. Translated: CASSLGKGLNTDTQYF.

The chain recombines TRBV6-1 with TRBJ2-7, with 10 bases lining up with TRBD1. This CDR3 has 15 amino acids. Per the germline V gene, CDR1 is MNHNS and CDR2 is SASEGT. Trimming at V came to 6 bases and at J to 4 bases, leaving 9 bases not matched to a gene. The CDR3 sequence is CASSDRGRIQYEQYF. CDR3 coding DNA: TGTGCCAGCAGCGACAGGGGGCGAATTCAGTACGAGCAGTACTTC.

The chain carries TRBV18 and TRBJ1-6, with a tentative D call TRBD1 (6 bases). The CDR3 consists of 16 residues. Trimming pared 2 bases from V and 5 bases from J, leaving 13 bases between. Germline assignment: CDR1 KGHSH and CDR2 LQKENI. For the CDR3, the DNA is TGTGCCAGCTCACCAGTCAGGGGCACGGATAATTCACCCCTCCACTTT. Translated: CASSPVRGTDNSPLHF.

This chain joins TRBV5-1 and TRBJ1-4; D call uncertain. Germline lookup yields CDR1 SGHRS and CDR2 YFSETQ. This CDR3 is 16 amino acids long. V lost 5 bases, J lost 1 base, and 15 bases lay in between. In DNA form, the CDR3 reads TGCGCCAGCAGTAGCCAGAGCTCTCGAACTAATGAAAAACTGTTTTTT. It translates to CASSSQSSRTNEKLFF.

The rearrangement links TRBV4-1 to TRBJ1-3; 9 positions agree with TRBD1. The CDR3 runs to 15 residues. The ends lost 4 bases at V and 4 bases at J; junction bases unmatched: 5. CDR1 is MGHRA, CDR2 YSYEKL, per germline. CDR3 sequence (DNA): TGCGCCAGCAGCCTGTGGGACAGGGAGGGAAACACCATATATTTT. This sequence encodes CASSLWDREGNTIYF.

The chain links TRBV5-4 to TRBJ2-1, with 11 bases matching TRBD2. J was trimmed by 6 bases and V by 3 bases; bases with no gene match: 5. This CDR3 has 15 residues. The germline gives CDR1 SGHNT, CDR2 YYREEE (reference sequence). The chain's CDR3 is CASSSTSGTFNEQFF. The CDR3 nucleotides read TGTGCCAGCAGCTCGACTAGCGGGACTTTCAATGAGCAGTTCTTC.

This chain joins TRBV28 and TRBJ1-6; D is perhaps TRBD1 (5 bases). The CDR3 has 13 amino acids. Germline CDR1 MDHEN, CDR2 SYDVKM. V lost 8 bases to trimming and J lost 7 bases, with 12 bases between them. The CDR3 DNA sequence: TGTGCCAGCTGTCTATCAGGGAATTCACCCCTCCACTTT. This encodes CASCLSGNSPLHF.

The rearrangement joins TRBV7-9 to TRBJ1-5, with 8 positions matching TRBD1. This CDR3 contains 14 residues. The germline CDR1 and CDR2 sequences are SEHNR and FQNEAQ (reference sequence). V was pared by 5 bases and J by 2 bases, with 2 bases of the junction left unmatched. The DNA for the CDR3 is TGTGCCAGCAGCATGACAGGGGGCAATCAGCCCCAGCATTTT. Its translation is CASSMTGGNQPQHF. The variable domain in full, completed from reference TRBV7-9 and TRBJ1-5, reads DTGVSQNPRHKITKRGQNVTFRCDPISEHNRLYWYRQTLGQGPEFLTYFQNEAQLEKSRLLSDRFSAERPKGSFSTLEIQRTEQGDSAMYLCASSMTGGNQPQHFGDGTRLSIL.

The chain links TRBV27 to TRBJ2-7; possibly TRBD2 for D (7 bases). Germline V gives CDR1 MNHEY, CDR2 SMNVEV (reference sequence). This CDR3 is built from 14 residues. Trimming left V 9 bases short and J 5 bases short, with 20 bases between. CDR3 sequence: CARPDKGGGDEQYF. The CDR3 DNA reads as TGTGCCAGACCTGATAAAGGGGGGGGCGACGAGCAGTACTTC.

V is TRBV19 and J is TRBJ2-2, with a possible D match to TRBD2 (5 bases). This CDR3 spans 14 amino acids. The V gene's germline CDR1 is LNHDA and CDR2 SQIVND (reference sequence). Between the trimmed V and J ends, which lost 8 bases and 4 bases, there was a span of 14 bases. The CDR3 DNA sequence: TGTGCCAGTCACAGCGGCCGGGGCACCGGGGAGCTGTTTTTT. This encodes CASHSGRGTGELFF.

As DNA, the CDR3 is TGTGCCAGCAGCCCCTACAGGGGATCCTACGAGCAGTACTTC. Translated, it gives CASSPYRGSYEQYF. The rearrangement joins TRBV11-2 to TRBJ2-7, with TRBD1 identical over 7 bases. The V gene's germline CDR1 is SGHAT and CDR2 FQNNGV. Trimming removed 5 bases from V and 1 base from J; junction bases left unmatched: 5. This CDR3 is 14 amino acids long.

J is TRBJ2-5 and V is TRBV12-5, with TRBD2 identical over 9 bases. Germline CDR1 reads LGHNT; CDR2 reads FRNRAP. CDR3 length equals 16 residues. V was pared by 2 bases and J by 1 base, with 5 bases of the junction left unmatched. The DNA of the CDR3 is TGTGCTAGTGGTTTGTTGCTAGCGGGAAGCCAAGAGACCCAGTACTTC. This codes for CASGLLLAGSQETQYF.

This clone has only a few counts. The rearrangement uses TRBV27 and TRBJ2-2; 7 positions match TRBD1. Trimming removed 6 bases from V and 0 bases from J; junction bases left unmatched: 4. The CDR3 loop spans 15 amino acids. Germline CDR1 reads MNHEY; CDR2 reads SMNVEV (reference sequence). CDR3 protein: CASRLGTANTGELFF. In nucleotides, the CDR3 is TGTGCCAGCAGACTAGGGACAGCGAACACCGGGGAGCTGTTTTTT.

The table lists this clone with a few counts. The V call is TRBV7-9, the J call TRBJ1-1; D is possibly TRBD1 (5 bases). This CDR3 comprises 14 residues. The germline V gene encodes CDR1 SEHNR and CDR2 FQNEAQ (reference sequence). V was pared by 2 bases and J by 4 bases, with 11 bases between. The CDR3 DNA is TGTGCCAGCAGCTTAAGGGGAGGACCCACTGAAGCTTTCTTT. Protein product: CASSLRGGPTEAFF.

CDR3 DNA sequence: TGTGCCAGCAGCGTACTAGGGGGAACGGGAGAGACCCAGTACTTC. It yields the protein CASSVLGGTGETQYF. The rearrangement uses TRBV9 and TRBJ2-5, with TRBD1 as a possible D gene (6 bases). The CDR3 loop spans 15 amino acids. CDR1 and CDR2 (germline): SGDLS, YYNGEE. Trimming shortened V by 1 base and J by 4 bases, and 14 bases separated the two germline ends.

The chain carries TRBV4-1 and TRBJ1-5; D call uncertain. Per germline, CDR1 MGHRA and CDR2 YSYEKL. Deletions cut 0 bases from V and 4 bases from J, with 7 bases between. The CDR3 extends over 14 amino acids. The CDR3 loop is CASSQDHSNQPQHF. The CDR3, as DNA: TGCGCCAGCAGCCAAGACCACTCAAATCAGCCCCAGCATTTT.

The rearrangement uses TRBV7-9 and TRBJ1-1; possible D gene TRBD1, 6 bases. Germline CDR1 SEHNR, CDR2 FQNEAQ (reference sequence). V lost 1 base and J lost 7, with 13 bases in between. This CDR3 has 14 residues. The CDR3 reads CASSLGQGLGEAFF. In DNA form, the CDR3 reads TGTGCCAGCAGCTTAGGGCAGGGGTTAGGTGAAGCTTTCTTT.

The chain joins TRBV6-1 to TRBJ1-3; a weak D match, TRBD1 (5 bases). Trimming left V 8 bases short and J 6 bases short, with 17 bases between. The germline gives CDR1 MNHNS, CDR2 SASEGT. The CDR3 covers 14 residues. CDR3 in amino acids: CASLDRQRSNTIYF. In DNA form, the CDR3 reads TGTGCCAGCCTTGACCGACAGAGATCAAACACCATATATTTT.

The chain employs TRBV27 and TRBJ2-3; 9 nucleotides line up with TRBD1. Germline-derived CDR1 and CDR2 are MNHEY and SMNVEV (reference sequence). CDR3 length: 15 residues. J gave up 3 bases and V 4 bases, and 5 bases lay outside the gene matches. The CDR3 DNA follows: TGTGCCAGCAGTTATAGGACAGGGGTAACAGATACGCAGTATTTT. Its protein is CASSYRTGVTDTQYF.

The rearrangement uses TRBV6-1 and TRBJ1-2; D ambiguous. Trimming removed 7 bases from V and 0 bases from J, with 12 bases in between. CDR1 is MNHNS and CDR2 is SASEGT in the germline V gene. This CDR3 has 14 residues. The CDR3 loop reads CASTQDGTNYGYTF. The CDR3 coding sequence is TGTGCCAGCACCCAGGATGGCACTAACTATGGCTACACCTTC.

This clone has a single count. The chain uses TRBV10-2 and TRBJ1-3; TRBD1 is a possible D gene (6 bases). The V and J ends lost 6 bases and 6 bases respectively, with 15 bases between them. The CDR3 extends over 14 amino acids. Germline CDR1 is WSHSY and CDR2 is SAAADI. The CDR3 sequence: CASSPRQAENTIYF. The CDR3 nucleotides read TGCGCCAGCAGCCCTAGACAGGCCGAAAACACCATATATTTT.

CDR3 sequence (DNA): TGTGCCAGTTCCGGGACAGCGACTCAAGAGACCCAGTACTTC. Translating it yields CASSGTATQETQYF. The genes are TRBV2 and TRBJ2-5; 7 nucleotides line up with TRBD1. J gave up 2 bases and V 9 bases, and 9 bases lay outside the gene matches. Germline V gene data show CDR1 as SNHLY and CDR2 as FYNNEI. The CDR3 has 14 amino acids. Supplemented by reference TRBV2 and TRBJ2-5, the full variable domain reads EPEVTQTPSHQVTQMGQEVILRCVPISNHLYFYWYRQILGQKVEFLVSFYNNEISEKSEIFDDQFSVERPDGSNFTLKIRSTKLEDSAMYFCASSGTATQETQYFGPGTRLLVL.

This chain links TRBV28 with TRBJ2-5; 11 bases map to TRBD2. After removal of 8 bases from V and 2 bases from J, the junction contained 4 bases not matched to a gene. Germline loops: CDR1 MDHEN, CDR2 SYDVKM. The CDR3 has 14 amino acids. The CDR3 loop is CASATSGGQETQYF. The CDR3 DNA reads as TGTGCCAGCGCCACTAGCGGGGGACAAGAGACCCAGTACTTC.